The TCR beta chain described here comes from a study of T cell repertoires in cytomegalovirus infection. Germline trimming cut 4 bases from V and 3 bases from J; bases unmatched to any gene: 7. The V gene's germline CDR1 is SEHNR and CDR2 FQNEAQ (reference sequence). CDR3 length equals 15 residues. TCRdb reprocessed the reads with MiXCR, giving one entry per CDR3 protein. The table records under 200,000 distinct CDR3 sequences, nearly 9.5% of them present only once. This clonotype has a handful of counts. Its antigen is undetermined. The study, taken as a whole, reports: It was HLA-C-restricted CMV-specific TCR beta clonotypes that dominated the response ex vivo.

The source material was PBMCs. The chain carries TRBV7-9 and TRBJ2-7; 9 bases map to TRBD1. The origin of this receptor is a human donor in good health (CMV status not recorded). Some clones in this sample may be carry-over from other donors' samples. As DNA, the CDR3 is TGTGCCAGCAGCTCCCCCCGACAGGGGGGCTACGAGCAGTACTTC. Protein: CASSSPRQGGYEQYF.